The next 14 T cell receptor beta chains were all read from a single sample in a study of T cells in Graves' hyperthyroidism and ophthalmopathy (dated by TCRdb to the late 2010s). The library was obtained by multiplex PCR. Sequenced on an Illumina HiSeq 2000. The TCR beta CDR3 regions were amplified from RNA transcripts. The first round of RT-PCR for the TCR CDR3 was performed with the HTBI primer set and the Qiagen OneStep RT-PCR kit. Through fastp at Q25 and MiXCR, TCRdb rebuilt clones from the public reads, retaining in-frame beta chains. Entries that share a CDR3 protein sequence are merged under the most common genes and DNA. In this sample the table shows around 700,000 distinct CDR3 sequences, roughly a third of which occur a single time. The ten largest clones capture around 31% of the sample. The sequenced sample consisted of blood. The receptors were gathered from a woman aged 40-49 years with Graves' hyperthyroidism.

This clonotype has at least ten counts. This chain links TRBV7-9 with TRBJ1-2; D possibly corresponds to TRBD1 (5 bases). The germline V gene encodes CDR1 SEHNR and CDR2 FQNEAQ (reference sequence). This CDR3 is 13 amino acids long. V lost 3 bases and J 6 bases, leaving 11 bases between the germline ends. CDR3 protein: CASSFGTDDGYTF. The CDR3 DNA reads as TGTGCCAGCAGCTTCGGGACGGACGATGGCTACACCTTC.

On this clonotype: A read error may produce the germline difference seen at one junction end. The V gene is TRBV10-3, the J gene TRBJ2-2; maybe TRBD2 (5 bases). This CDR3 region has 16 residues. Germline V gene data show CDR1 as ENHRY and CDR2 as SYGVKD. This CDR3 reads CASSSGSHPDTGELFF. CDR3 nucleotides: TGTGCCAGCAGTTCGGGGTCGCACCCGGACACCGGGGAGCTGTTTTTT.

This clonotype showed up just once. The gene calls are TRBV20-1 and TRBJ2-3, with a weak D call TRBD1 (5 bases). This CDR3 is 13 amino acids long. The V end lost 0 bases, the J end lost 6 bases, and 10 bases lay between the germline ends. Germline-derived CDR1 and CDR2 are DFQATT and SNEGSKA (reference sequence). The CDR3: CSARDQGQDTQYF. DNA of the CDR3: TGCAGTGCTAGAGATCAGGGTCAGGATACGCAGTATTTT.

V and J are TRBV19 and TRBJ2-6, with D uncertain. The CDR3 contains 14 residues. Trimming pared 10 bases from V and 0 bases from J, leaving 10 bases between. CDR1 LNHDA and CDR2 SQIVND come from the germline V gene (reference sequence). The CDR3 bases are TGTGCCACGACGGGCAGCTCTGGGGCCAACGTCCTGACTTTC. It is translated as CATTGSSGANVLTF.

This chain uses TRBV3-1 with TRBJ2-6; D is unclear. V lost 1 base to trimming and J lost 4 bases, with 8 bases between them. This CDR3 is 15 amino acids long. CDR1 is LGHDT, CDR2 YNNKEL, per germline (reference sequence). The CDR3 loop reads CASSQVCSGANVLTF. The CDR3 nucleotides are TGTGCCAGCAGCCAAGTGTGCTCCGGGGCCAACGTCCTGACTTTC.

This sequence joins TRBV5-1 and TRBJ2-7, with no clear D. The CDR3 length is 13 residues. Trimming removed 4 bases at V and 2 bases at J, with 10 bases between. Germline values: CDR1 SGHRS, CDR2 YFSETQ. CDR3 region: CASSVESAYEQYF. In nucleotides, the CDR3 is TGCGCCAGCAGCGTGGAGTCCGCCTACGAGCAGTACTTC.

This clonotype occurred a few times. The chain joins TRBV27 to TRBJ2-7, with a possible D match to TRBD1 (6 bases). This CDR3 contains 14 residues. V gave up 6 bases and J gave up 3 bases, with 15 bases separating them. Per germline, CDR1 MNHEY and CDR2 SMNVEV (reference sequence). CDR3 bases: TGTGCCAGCAGCGGTCCAGGGGCCGGCTACGAGCAGTACTTC. This encodes CASSGPGAGYEQYF.

The chain couples TRBV7-3 to TRBJ2-1; D possibly corresponds to TRBD2 (5 bases). The germline CDR1 and CDR2 sequences are SGHTA and FQGTGA. V lost 4 bases and J lost 3, with 10 bases in between. The CDR3 sequence is 14 residues long. The CDR3 sequence is CASSSDSSYNEQFF. The CDR3 nucleotides read TGTGCCAGCAGCTCGGACTCTAGCTACAATGAGCAGTTCTTC. Together with reference TRBV7-3 and TRBJ2-1, the CDR3 gives the full variable domain: GAGVSQTPSNKVTEKGKYVELRCDPISGHTALYWYRQSLGQGPEFLIYFQGTGAADDSGLPNDRFFAVRPEGSVSTLKIQRTERGDSAVYLCASSSDSSYNEQFFGPGTRLTVL.

This clonotype was observed many times. This chain connects TRBV19 to TRBJ1-1; 7 nucleotides line up with TRBD1. The CDR3 loop spans 14 amino acids. The germline gives CDR1 LNHDA, CDR2 SQIVND (reference sequence). After removal of 4 bases from V and 2 bases from J, the junction contained 4 bases not matched to a gene. CDR3 nucleotides: TGTGCCAGTAGTACCTACAGGGGTAACACTGAAGCTTTCTTT. Its protein product is CASSTYRGNTEAFF.

This clonotype was recorded many times. The V and J genes are TRBV19 and TRBJ2-5, with 11 bases fitting TRBD2. The germline gives CDR1 LNHDA, CDR2 SQIVND (reference sequence). J lost 4 bases, V lost 3 bases, and 4 bases had no gene match. The CDR3 contains 15 residues. The CDR3 region has the DNA TGTGCCAGTAGTATCGTGGGACTAGCGGCAGAGACCCAGTACTTC. Translating gives CASSIVGLAAETQYF.

This clonotype occurred many times. The chain joins TRBV19 to TRBJ1-4; D possibly corresponds to TRBD1 (6 bases). Germline CDR1 is LNHDA and CDR2 is SQIVND (reference sequence). Trimming removed 5 bases from V and 13 bases from J, with 20 bases in between. The CDR3 spans 14 residues. CDR3 sequence reads: CASSVADSFDRLFF. As DNA, the CDR3 is TGTGCCAGTAGTGTCGCGGACAGTTTCGATCGACTGTTTTTT.

This chain joins TRBV7-3 and TRBJ2-2; no clear D. The germline V and J ends were trimmed by 4 bases and 6 bases, with 12 bases remaining between them. From germline, CDR1 is SGHTA and CDR2 FQGTGA. This CDR3 spans 14 amino acids. Here the CDR3 DNA reads TGTGCCAGCAGCTCAAGTAGCTCCTCCGGGGAGCTGTTTTTT. Amino acid sequence: CASSSSSSSGELFF.

The chain is built from TRBV5-1 and TRBJ2-7, with D maybe TRBD1 (6 bases). V was pared by 4 bases and J by 0 bases, with 11 bases between. In germline, CDR1 is SGHRS, CDR2 YFSETQ. This CDR3 is built from 14 residues. The CDR3 is CASSQARGSYEQYF. DNA of the CDR3: TGCGCCAGCAGCCAAGCCAGGGGCTCCTACGAGCAGTACTTC.

This chain joins TRBV2 and TRBJ2-7; D unresolved. Matching the DNA end better, TRBJ2-4 makes the J call doubtful. Germline V gene sequence: CDR1 SNHLY, CDR2 FYNNEI. This CDR3 contains 15 residues. The CDR3 sequence is CASTAVRLAKNIQYF. DNA for the CDR3: TGTGCCAGCACGGCCGTCAGACTAGCCAAAAACATTCAGTACTTC.